These 7 T cell receptor beta chains share one sample of origin, sequenced in a study of human T cells and chemical hapten exposure. Time point defined: pre-sensitization, week 0. Treatment here: therapeutic diphenylcyclopropenone sensitization with weekly scalp DPC. One entry per CDR3 protein, called by TCRdb with MiXCR from the RACE reads. The sample contains 280,000 or so distinct CDR3 sequences, about 7.7% of which appear only once. Sequenced material: whole blood, taken in connection with sensitization to the hapten diphenylcyclopropenone (DPC). The origin of the receptors is a man between 18 and 35 years old with alopecia areata. Some clones in this sample may be carry-over from other donors' samples.

This clonotype has more than one count but fewer than ten. The J gene is TRBJ2-5, the V gene TRBV7-8; D is unclear. V was shortened by 4 bases and J by 7 bases, with 10 bases between the two germline ends. The length of the CDR3 is 12 residues. CDR1 is SGHVS, CDR2 FQNEAQ, per germline. The CDR3 DNA follows: TGTGCCAGCAGCTCACAACGCGGGACCCAGTACTTC. It is translated as CASSSQRGTQYF.

This clonotype came up a few times. The chain employs TRBV4-2 and TRBJ2-7; 7 bases map to TRBD1. Germline CDR1 and CDR2: LGHNA and YNFKEQ. J was trimmed by 2 bases and V by 1 base; bases with no gene match: 8. The CDR3 spans 16 residues. The CDR3 DNA reads as TGTGCCAGCAGCCAAGCGACATGGGACAGAGCCTACGAGCAGTACTTC. It codes for CASSQATWDRAYEQYF.

The sample holds a few counts of this clonotype. The J gene is TRBJ1-1, the V gene TRBV7-9, with no clear D. The V end was cut by 4 bases, the J end by 3 bases, with 6 bases between. The germline gives CDR1 SEHNR, CDR2 FQNEAQ (reference sequence). The CDR3 extends over 12 amino acids. The CDR3 reads CASSSQYTEAFF. The CDR3 coding sequence is TGTGCCAGCAGCTCCCAGTACACTGAAGCTTTCTTT. Full variable domain (remainder filled in from reference TRBV7-9 and TRBJ1-1): DTGVSQNPRHKITKRGQNVTFRCDPISEHNRLYWYRQTLGQGPEFLTYFQNEAQLEKSRLLSDRFSAERPKGSFSTLEIQRTEQGDSAMYLCASSSQYTEAFFGQGTRLTVV.

The V call is TRBV5-1, the J call TRBJ2-4, with D tentatively TRBD1 (6 bases). The length of the CDR3 is 16 residues. The germline V and J ends were trimmed by 4 bases and 0 bases, with 14 bases remaining between them. Germline assignment: CDR1 SGHRS and CDR2 YFSETQ. The CDR3 DNA is TGCGCCAGCAGCGACGCAGGGGCTCTAGCCAAAAACATTCAGTACTTC. It yields the protein CASSDAGALAKNIQYF. Full variable domain (remainder filled in from reference TRBV5-1 and TRBJ2-4): KAGVTQTPRYLIKTRGQQVTLSCSPISGHRSVSWYQQTPGQGLQFLFEYFSETQRNKGNFPGRFSGRQFSNSRSEMNVSTLELGDSALYLCASSDAGALAKNIQYFGAGTRLSVL.

This clonotype showed up just a few times. V usage is TRBV20-1 and J usage is TRBJ2-3, with D uncertain. The CDR3 length is 15 residues. Trimming stripped 6 bases from V and 6 bases from J, with 22 bases between. CDR1 DFQATT and CDR2 SNEGSKA come from the germline V gene (reference sequence). The CDR3 region is CSASRLYTSVDTQYF. The DNA of the CDR3 is TGCAGTGCGAGTAGGCTATACACCTCGGTGGATACGCAGTATTTT.

The rearrangement uses TRBV4-1 and TRBJ1-3, with unresolved D. Trimming took off 2 bases at V and 7 bases at J, with 6 bases between the two ends. Germline lookup yields CDR1 MGHRA and CDR2 YSYEKL. CDR3 size: 12 residues. For the CDR3, the DNA is TGCGCCAGCAGCCAATCGGTGAACACCATATATTTT. This gives the protein CASSQSVNTIYF.

Of note for this clonotype: Since a much larger clone is just one base distant, this may be a read error. The chain uses TRBV5-1 and TRBJ2-3; no clear D gene. Germline loops: CDR1 SGHRS, CDR2 YFSETQ. The CDR3 covers 14 residues. CDR3 region: CTSSLFPGTDTQYF. The CDR3 region has the DNA TGCACCAGCAGCTTGTTCCCTGGCACAGATACGCAGTATTTT.